The clone carrying this TCR beta chain was recorded at least ten times. The entry originates in a study of kidney transplant recipient with SARS-CoV-2 infection. TCRdb reprocessed the reads with MiXCR, giving one entry per CDR3 protein. The top ten hold roughly 7% of the sample, which has 200,000 to 250,000 distinct CDR3 sequences, 25% to 35% seen once. Trimming took 6 bases from V and 1 from J, leaving 14 bases between them. Germline assignment: CDR1 MNHEY and CDR2 SVGAGI. The CDR3 consists of 15 residues. The V call is TRBV6-5, the J call TRBJ2-3; possible D gene TRBD1, 6 bases. The source material was a blood sample, sampled at baseline and on day 111 from a kidney transplant recipient. The receptor was derived from a male patient between 25 and 39 years old who had COVID-19 and was a kidney transplant recipient. These T cells may partly come from the graft donor. The CDR3 is CASSQTNRGTDTQYF. For the CDR3, the DNA is TGTGCCAGCAGCCAAACAAACAGGGGCACAGATACGCAGTATTTT.